The next 20 T cell receptor beta chains were all read from a single sample in a study of cytomegalovirus exposure and HLA in healthy donors. The PCR made use of 60 Vbeta and 13 Jbeta primers. Sequencing was performed with immunoSEQ multiplex PCR; in TCRdb, only in-frame clones are kept and a portion is missing. The sample records 150,000 to 200,000 clones, more than 70% being singletons. Sequenced material: PBMCs. The receptors stem from a woman aged 40 to 50 in good health and CMV-seronegative.

This sequence joins TRBV29-1 and TRBJ2-3, with 12 bases aligning to TRBD1. Germline CDR1 is SQVTM and CDR2 is ANQGSEA. Germline trimming cut 2 bases from V and 5 bases from J; bases unmatched to any gene: 5. The CDR3 length is 15 residues. The CDR3 spells CSVEPGQGAQDTQYF. Written as DNA, the CDR3 is TGCAGCGTTGAACCGGGACAGGGGGCACAAGATACGCAGTATTTT.

The chain has TRBV4-1 and TRBJ1-2, with TRBD1 matching 12 bases. Losses at the gene ends were 0 bases for V and 6 bases for J; bases not matched to a gene: 5. CDR1 and CDR2 (germline): MGHRA, YSYEKL. CDR3 size: 16 residues. This chain's CDR3 is CASSQDLGQGAHGYTF. DNA for the CDR3: TGCGCCAGCAGCCAAGATTTGGGACAGGGGGCCCATGGCTACACCTTC.

V usage is TRBV2 and J usage is TRBJ2-7, with 10 bases aligning to TRBD2. Losses at the gene ends were 8 bases for V and 4 bases for J; bases not matched to a gene: 14. Germline V gene sequence: CDR1 SNHLY, CDR2 FYNNEI. CDR3 length: 16 residues. The DNA of the CDR3 is TGTGCCAGCTTTCTCCCCCTCTCTAGCGGGAGTTACGAGCAGTACTTC. It translates to CASFLPLSSGSYEQYF.

The chain couples TRBV18 to TRBJ2-1; 7 nucleotides match TRBD1. The V gene's germline CDR1 is KGHSH and CDR2 LQKENI. This CDR3 is built from 14 residues. V was pared by 6 bases and J by 6 bases, with 8 bases of the junction left unmatched. Written as DNA, the CDR3 is TGTGCCAGCTCCCGAAACGGGGACAGCAATGAGCAGTTCTTC. This translates into CASSRNGDSNEQFF.

The genes are TRBV11-2 and TRBJ2-5; D might be TRBD2 (5 bases). The CDR3 extends over 13 amino acids. The germline V gene has CDR1 SGHAT and CDR2 FQNNGV. V was clipped by 6 bases and J by 7 bases, with 15 bases between them. CDR3 residues: CASRGSSRLTQYF. The DNA of the CDR3 is TGTGCCAGCAGAGGGAGCTCCCGTTTGACCCAGTACTTC.

V and J are TRBV30 and TRBJ2-1, with a possible D match to TRBD2 (6 bases). V dropped 4 bases and J dropped 6 bases, with 10 bases sitting between them. The CDR3 runs 12 residues. The germline CDR1 and CDR2 sequences are GTSNPN and SVGIG (reference sequence). Written as DNA, the CDR3 is TGTGCCTGGACCTCCGGGAGCAATGAGCAGTTCTTC. This encodes CAWTSGSNEQFF.

The chain combines TRBV15 with TRBJ2-1, with TRBD2 identical over 13 bases. The germline V gene encodes CDR1 LNHNV and CDR2 YYDKDF (reference sequence). The V gene end was trimmed by 4 bases and the J gene end by 11 bases; junction bases not matched to a gene: 5. This CDR3 has 14 amino acids. CDR3 protein: CATSIGLAGDQQFF. For the CDR3, the DNA is TGTGCCACCAGCATAGGACTAGCGGGAGACCAGCAGTTCTTC.

The gene calls are TRBV27 and TRBJ1-5; D remains unclear. The length of the CDR3 is 13 residues. CDR1 MNHEY and CDR2 SMNVEV come from the germline V gene (reference sequence). Between the trimmed V and J ends, which lost 10 bases and 4 bases, there was a span of 14 bases. In DNA form, the CDR3 reads TGTGCCACCAAGACGGGTTATAATCAGCCCCAGCATTTT. It translates to CATKTGYNQPQHF.

The V and J genes are TRBV7-8 and TRBJ1-4, with D possibly matching TRBD1 (5 bases). Germline V gene data show CDR1 as SGHVS and CDR2 as FQNEAQ. The CDR3 runs to 15 residues. Trimming removed 3 bases from V and 2 bases from J, with 10 bases in between. The CDR3 is CASSFRGGTNEKLFF. In DNA, the CDR3 is TGTGCCAGCAGCTTTAGGGGAGGCACTAATGAAAAACTGTTTTTT. The full variable domain, its missing parts supplied by reference TRBV7-8 and TRBJ1-4, is GAGVSQSPRYKVAKRGQDVALRCDPISGHVSLFWYQQALGQGPEFLTYFQNEAQLDKSGLPSDRFFAERPEGSVSTLKIQRTQQEDSAVYLCASSFRGGTNEKLFFGSGTQLSVL.

The chain carries TRBV6-5 and TRBJ2-7, with D hard to call. There are 13 residues in the CDR3. V lost 5 bases, J lost 2 bases, and 10 bases lay in between. In germline, CDR1 is MNHEY, CDR2 SVGAGI. In DNA, the CDR3 is TGTGCCAGCAGTGAAGATGGCACCTACGAGCAGTACTTC. Translation: CASSEDGTYEQYF.

This clone was counted once. The V and J genes are TRBV10-3 and TRBJ2-3; 8 bases line up with TRBD2. This CDR3 is built from 15 residues. V dropped 0 bases and J dropped 4; count of bases not matched to a gene: 3. Germline lookup yields CDR1 ENHRY and CDR2 SYGVKD. The chain's CDR3 is CAISESGTRPDTQYF. CDR3 DNA: TGTGCCATCAGTGAGTCCGGGACTAGACCAGATACGCAGTATTTT.

This clone was observed once. V gene TRBV5-5 combines with J gene TRBJ2-3; no clear D gene. Deletions cut 2 bases from V and 4 bases from J, with 11 bases between. Germline-derived CDR1 and CDR2 are SGHKS and YYEKEE (reference sequence). This CDR3 region has 14 residues. For the CDR3, the DNA is TGTGCCAGCAGCTTAGGCGGAGTCGCAGATACGCAGTATTTT. Amino acid sequence: CASSLGGVADTQYF.

The chain combines TRBV7-9 with TRBJ2-5, with 8 bases aligning to TRBD1. Germline CDR1 is SEHNR and CDR2 is FQNEAQ (reference sequence). The CDR3 length is 15 residues. V was clipped by 0 bases and J by 1 base; unmatched bases: 1. The CDR3 DNA reads TGTGCCAGCAGCTTAGCCAGGGGGCCCCAAGAGACCCAGTACTTC. It translates to CASSLARGPQETQYF.

As concerns this clone: Other nucleotide sequences from this sample produce the same CDR3. The gene calls are TRBV19 and TRBJ1-1; no clear D. This CDR3 comprises 12 residues. Germline V lookup: CDR1 LNHDA, CDR2 SQIVND (reference sequence). V lost 4 bases and J lost 5, with 8 bases in between. The CDR3, as DNA: TGTGCCAGTAGTAAACGGGGAACTGAAGCTTTCTTT. Translating it yields CASSKRGTEAFF.

The rearrangement joins TRBV7-2 to TRBJ1-2, with D unresolved. Trimming took 2 bases from V and 5 from J, leaving 15 bases between them. The germline CDR1 and CDR2 sequences are SGHTA and FQGNSA. This CDR3 spans 15 amino acids. The CDR3 sequence: CASSLTRVGGYGYTF. CDR3 in DNA: TGTGCCAGCAGCTTAACGAGGGTGGGAGGGTATGGCTACACCTTC.

This chain joins TRBV23-1 and TRBJ2-1, with D perhaps TRBD1 (6 bases). TRBV23-1 is an open reading frame, and its role is uncertain. The CDR3 totals 21 residues. V was shortened by 4 bases and J by 1 base, with 29 bases between the two germline ends. The CDR3 DNA follows: TGCGCCAGCAGTCGCAATCCGTCCGGGACACCGTTTCCCAAATCCTACAATGAGCAGTTCTTC. This codes for CASSRNPSGTPFPKSYNEQFF.

This clone was seen a handful of times. J is TRBJ2-1 and V is TRBV5-4; D possibly corresponds to TRBD2 (6 bases). The germline gives CDR1 SGHNT, CDR2 YYREEE (reference sequence). The CDR3 is 15 residues long. With 4 bases removed from V and 3 bases from J, the gap between germline ends came to 14 bases. The CDR3 sequence: CASSPGSGGYNEQFF. The CDR3 DNA reads TGTGCCAGCAGCCCCGGGAGCGGAGGCTACAATGAGCAGTTCTTC.

The chain has TRBV9 and TRBJ2-1; D is ambiguous. Germline V lookup: CDR1 SGDLS, CDR2 YYNGEE. The CDR3 is made up of 17 amino acids. V was clipped by 0 bases and J by 1 base, with 14 bases between them. The CDR3 spells CASSVGGSAYSYNEQFF. The CDR3 DNA is TGTGCCAGCAGCGTAGGAGGTTCAGCCTATTCCTACAATGAGCAGTTCTTC.

V usage is TRBV11-2 and J usage is TRBJ1-3, with a tentative D call TRBD1 (6 bases). The CDR3 is 17 amino acids. CDR1 and CDR2 from the germline V gene are SGHAT and FQNNGV. Trimming pared 0 bases from V and 6 bases from J, leaving 18 bases between. The CDR3 bases are TGTGCCAGCAGCTTAGATCAGCGCGGACAGAGGTCAAACACCATATATTTT. It is translated as CASSLDQRGQRSNTIYF. The complete variable domain, with remaining parts taken from reference TRBV11-2 and TRBJ1-3, reads EAGVAQSPRYKIIEKRQSVAFWCNPISGHATLYWYQQILGQGPKLLIQFQNNGVVDDSQLPKDRFSAERLKGVDSTLKIQPAKLEDSAVYLCASSLDQRGQRSNTIYFGEGSWLTVV.

V usage is TRBV5-1 and J usage is TRBJ2-7; 9 nucleotides agree with TRBD1. The CDR3 runs 14 residues. Germline V CDR1 and CDR2: SGHRS, YFSETQ. V dropped 2 bases and J dropped 2; count of bases not matched to a gene: 2. CDR3 nucleotides: TGCGCCAGCAGCTTAGGACAGGGGCCCTACGAGCAGTACTTC. Amino acids: CASSLGQGPYEQYF.